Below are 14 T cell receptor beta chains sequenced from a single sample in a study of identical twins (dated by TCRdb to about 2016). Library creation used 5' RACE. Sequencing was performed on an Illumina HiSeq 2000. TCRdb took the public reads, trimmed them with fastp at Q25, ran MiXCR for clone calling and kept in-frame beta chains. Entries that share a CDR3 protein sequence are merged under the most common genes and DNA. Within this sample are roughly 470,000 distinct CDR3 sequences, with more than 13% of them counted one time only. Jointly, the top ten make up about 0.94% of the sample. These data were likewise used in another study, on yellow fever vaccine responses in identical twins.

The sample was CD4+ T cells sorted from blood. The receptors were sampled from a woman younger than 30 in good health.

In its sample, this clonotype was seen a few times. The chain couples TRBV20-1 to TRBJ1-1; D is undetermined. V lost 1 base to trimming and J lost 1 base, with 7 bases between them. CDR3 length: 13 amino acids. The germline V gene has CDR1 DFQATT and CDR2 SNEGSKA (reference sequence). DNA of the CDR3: TGCAGTGCTAGAGGTCCAGGGAACACTGAAGCTTTCTTT. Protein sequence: CSARGPGNTEAFF.

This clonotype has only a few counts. CDR3 in amino acids: CSARTVHEQYF. The CDR3 DNA reads as TGCAGTGCGCGGACAGTCCACGAGCAGTACTTC. The chain combines TRBV20-1 with TRBJ2-7, with D maybe TRBD1 (6 bases). The CDR3 length is 11 residues. Trimming shortened V by 6 bases and J by 5 bases, and 11 bases separated the two germline ends. Per germline, CDR1 DFQATT and CDR2 SNEGSKA (reference sequence).

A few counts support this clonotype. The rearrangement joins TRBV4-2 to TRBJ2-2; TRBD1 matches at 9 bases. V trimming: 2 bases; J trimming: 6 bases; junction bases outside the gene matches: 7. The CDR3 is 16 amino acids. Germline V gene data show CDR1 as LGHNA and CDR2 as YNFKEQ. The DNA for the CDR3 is TGTGCCAGCAGCCAACCGACAGGGGGTCAGTCCGGGGAGCTGTTTTTT. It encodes CASSQPTGGQSGELFF.

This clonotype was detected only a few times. The CDR3 DNA reads TGTGCCAGTAGTATCTCTGGGGCTGCCGGCTACGAGCAGTACTTC. This encodes CASSISGAAGYEQYF. This chain uses TRBV19 with TRBJ2-7; a possible D gene is TRBD1 (5 bases). The CDR3 has 15 amino acids. Germline loops: CDR1 LNHDA, CDR2 SQIVND (reference sequence). V lost 3 bases and J lost 3, with 15 bases in between.

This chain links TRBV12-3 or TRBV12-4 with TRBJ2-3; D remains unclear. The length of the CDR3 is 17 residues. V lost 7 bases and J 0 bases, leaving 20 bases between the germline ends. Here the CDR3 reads CASTLVGQATSTDTQYF. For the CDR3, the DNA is TGTGCCAGCACCCTCGTCGGGCAGGCAACTAGCACAGATACGCAGTATTTT.

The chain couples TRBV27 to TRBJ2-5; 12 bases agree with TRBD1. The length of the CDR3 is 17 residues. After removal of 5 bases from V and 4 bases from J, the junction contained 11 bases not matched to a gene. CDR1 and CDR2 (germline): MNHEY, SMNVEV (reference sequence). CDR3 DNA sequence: TGTGCCAGCAGTAAATTGTGGCGGGACAGGGGGCCAGAGACCCAGTACTTC. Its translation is CASSKLWRDRGPETQYF.

The CDR3 DNA is TGTGCCAGCAGCCGGACTAGCGTGAATGAGCAGTTCTTC. Its protein product is CASSRTSVNEQFF. The chain links TRBV9 to TRBJ2-1; 9 bases map to TRBD2. The germline CDR1 and CDR2 sequences are SGDLS and YYNGEE. The CDR3 runs to 13 residues. Trimming removed 4 bases from V and 7 bases from J; junction bases left unmatched: 3.

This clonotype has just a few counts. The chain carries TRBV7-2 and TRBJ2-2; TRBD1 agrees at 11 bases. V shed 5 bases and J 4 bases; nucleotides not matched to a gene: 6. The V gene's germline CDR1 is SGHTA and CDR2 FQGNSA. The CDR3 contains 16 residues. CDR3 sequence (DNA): TGTGCCAGCAGCCCCAGGACAGGGGGCGGCACCGGGGAGCTGTTTTTT. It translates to CASSPRTGGGTGELFF.

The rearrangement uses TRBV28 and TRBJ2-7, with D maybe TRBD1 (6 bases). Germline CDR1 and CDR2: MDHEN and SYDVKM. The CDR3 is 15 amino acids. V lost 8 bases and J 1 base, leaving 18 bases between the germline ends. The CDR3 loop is CASSDPRGNSYEQYF. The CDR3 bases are TGTGCCAGCTCCGATCCGAGGGGGAATTCCTACGAGCAGTACTTC.

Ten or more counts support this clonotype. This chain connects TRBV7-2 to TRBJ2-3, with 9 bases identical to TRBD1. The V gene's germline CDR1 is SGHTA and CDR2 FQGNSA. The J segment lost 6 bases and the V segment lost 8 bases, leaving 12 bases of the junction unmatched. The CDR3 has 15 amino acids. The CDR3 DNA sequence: TGTGCCAGCTCACCCACCGGGACAGGGACCGATACGCAGTATTTT. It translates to CASSPTGTGTDTQYF.

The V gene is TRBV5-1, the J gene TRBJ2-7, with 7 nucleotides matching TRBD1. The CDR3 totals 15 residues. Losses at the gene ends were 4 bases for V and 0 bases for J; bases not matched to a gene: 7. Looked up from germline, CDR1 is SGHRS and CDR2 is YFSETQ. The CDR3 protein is CASSGPGQSSYEQYF. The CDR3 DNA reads TGCGCCAGCAGCGGTCCGGGACAGAGCTCCTACGAGCAGTACTTC. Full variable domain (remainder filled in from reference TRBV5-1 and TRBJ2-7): KAGVTQTPRYLIKTRGQQVTLSCSPISGHRSVSWYQQTPGQGLQFLFEYFSETQRNKGNFPGRFSGRQFSNSRSEMNVSTLELGDSALYLCASSGPGQSSYEQYFGPGTRLTVT.

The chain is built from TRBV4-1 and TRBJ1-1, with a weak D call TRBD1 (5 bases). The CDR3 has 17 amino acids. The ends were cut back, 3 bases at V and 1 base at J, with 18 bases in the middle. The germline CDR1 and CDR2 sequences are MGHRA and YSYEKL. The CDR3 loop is CASSHLIPGTANTEAFF. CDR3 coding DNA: TGCGCCAGCAGCCACCTAATTCCCGGGACGGCGAACACTGAAGCTTTCTTT.

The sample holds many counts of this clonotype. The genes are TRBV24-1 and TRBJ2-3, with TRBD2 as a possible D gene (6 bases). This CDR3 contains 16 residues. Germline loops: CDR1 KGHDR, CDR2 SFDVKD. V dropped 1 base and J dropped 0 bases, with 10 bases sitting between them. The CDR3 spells CATSDFGGASTDTQYF. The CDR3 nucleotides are TGTGCCACCAGTGATTTCGGCGGGGCTAGCACAGATACGCAGTATTTT.

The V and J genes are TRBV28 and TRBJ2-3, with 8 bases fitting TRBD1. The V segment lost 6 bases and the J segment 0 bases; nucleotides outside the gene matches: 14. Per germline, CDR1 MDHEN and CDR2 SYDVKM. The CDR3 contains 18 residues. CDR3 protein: CASSIYGTGGTSTDTQYF. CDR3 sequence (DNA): TGTGCCAGCAGCATTTACGGGACAGGCGGGACTAGCACAGATACGCAGTATTTT.